These 18 T cell receptor beta chains were all obtained from the same sample, sequenced in a study of technical replicates of blood from a handful of donors. Sequenced by immunoSEQ multiplex PCR; TCRdb stores in-frame clones only, minus some. The table has 65,000 to 90,000 clones, around 93% seen once. The specimen was T cells isolated from PBMCs. The receptors were gathered from a human donor in good health.

The chain employs TRBV6-5 and TRBJ1-2; 9 bases align to TRBD1. CDR1 is MNHEY, CDR2 SVGAGI, per germline. The CDR3 is made up of 16 amino acids. Unmatched junction bases numbered 9, after V lost 6 bases and J lost 1 base. CDR3 sequence: CASSYGGTGNNYGYTF. The CDR3 DNA reads as TGTGCCAGCAGCTACGGCGGGACAGGGAATAACTATGGCTACACCTTC.

The chain employs TRBV9 and TRBJ1-4; D is ambiguous. Germline V gene lookup returns CDR1 SGDLS and CDR2 YYNGEE. The CDR3 sequence is 14 residues long. V lost 0 bases and J 7 bases, leaving 10 bases between the germline ends. For the CDR3, the DNA is TGTGCCAGCAGCGTAGGATCAGGCTCTGAAAAACTGTTTTTT. This gives the protein CASSVGSGSEKLFF.

The chain joins TRBV2 to TRBJ1-1, with TRBD1 matching over 7 bases. The V and J ends lost 2 bases and 11 bases, in that order; junction bases with no gene match: 11. Germline-derived CDR1 and CDR2 are SNHLY and FYNNEI. The length of the CDR3 is 14 residues. CDR3 sequence reads: CASSETGTASPAFF. In DNA, the CDR3 is TGTGCCAGCAGTGAAACCGGGACAGCCTCTCCGGCTTTCTTT.

The chain carries TRBV5-1 and TRBJ2-7; D may be TRBD1 (6 bases). The V gene's germline CDR1 is SGHRS and CDR2 YFSETQ. This CDR3 contains 14 residues. Trimming removed 4 bases from V and 0 bases from J, with 11 bases in between. CDR3 in DNA: TGCGCCAGCAGCCCGGTGGACAGCTCCTACGAGCAGTACTTC. Translated: CASSPVDSSYEQYF.

The chain recombines TRBV7-8 with TRBJ2-7; 11 nucleotides align to TRBD2. There are 17 residues in the CDR3. Germline V gives CDR1 SGHVS, CDR2 FQNEAQ. The V gene end was trimmed by 4 bases and the J gene end by 3 bases; junction bases not matched to a gene: 11. The CDR3 DNA sequence: TGTGCCAGCAGCTACGAATCTCGACTAGCGGGACTCTACGAGCAGTACTTC. Protein product: CASSYESRLAGLYEQYF.

The V call is TRBV1, the J call TRBJ2-7; the table assigns TRBD1, which was not confirmed against the DNA. TRBV1 corresponds to a pseudogene. This CDR3 has 17 amino acids. CDR3 nucleotides: TGCACCAGCAGCCATCCGCACCCAGGGTGGGTAAGCTACGAGCAGTACTTC. Its protein is CTSSHPHPGWVSYEQYF.

This clone was seen a single time. V gene TRBV7-9 combines with J gene TRBJ1-1, with D unclear. Germline V gives CDR1 SEHNR, CDR2 FQNEAQ (reference sequence). The CDR3 covers 15 residues. Between the trimmed V and J ends, which lost 1 base and 2 bases, there was a span of 11 bases. CDR3 protein: CASSLVVRINTEAFF. DNA of the CDR3: TGTGCCAGCAGCTTAGTAGTCAGGATAAACACTGAAGCTTTCTTT.

This clone was recorded once. The chain combines TRBV6-5 with TRBJ1-2; 7 bases match TRBD1. The CDR3 covers 12 residues. With V trimmed by 7 bases and J by 8 bases, 7 bases remained unmatched. Germline CDR1 MNHEY, CDR2 SVGAGI. The CDR3 DNA sequence: TGTGCCAGCAAAGGACAGGCAAGGGGCTACACCTTC. The encoded protein is CASKGQARGYTF.

The chain employs TRBV10-1 and TRBJ1-1; a possible D gene is TRBD1 (6 bases). Trimming removed 2 bases at V and 5 bases at J, with 9 bases between. Germline CDR1 is WNHNN and CDR2 is SYGVQD (reference sequence). The CDR3 is made up of 13 amino acids. Here the CDR3 reads CASSENRETEAFF. The CDR3 DNA reads TGCGCCAGCAGTGAGAACAGGGAAACTGAAGCTTTCTTT.

The chain links TRBV28 to TRBJ2-7; D possibly corresponds to TRBD2 (7 bases). Germline CDR1 and CDR2: MDHEN and SYDVKM. The CDR3 is 14 residues long. Trimming shortened V by 6 bases and J by 9 bases, and 21 bases separated the two germline ends. The CDR3 sequence is CASSPRGGGIAQYF. Written as DNA, the CDR3 is TGTGCCAGCAGCCCCAGAGGGGGAGGGATTGCGCAGTACTTC.

The V and J genes are TRBV4-1 and TRBJ2-2, with 7 bases that match TRBD1. This CDR3 comprises 15 residues. V lost 4 bases, J lost 0 bases, and 2 bases stayed unmatched. Germline CDR1 is MGHRA and CDR2 is YSYEKL. This chain's CDR3 is CASSPQGANTGELFF. DNA of the CDR3: TGCGCCAGCAGCCCCCAGGGGGCGAACACCGGGGAGCTGTTTTTT.

V usage is TRBV18 and J usage is TRBJ2-7; D is perhaps TRBD1 (5 bases). V shed 4 bases and J shed 5 bases, with 24 bases lying between them. The germline CDR1 and CDR2 sequences are KGHSH and LQKENI. The CDR3 is made up of 17 amino acids. The CDR3 sequence: CASSLRSKTAGSHEQYF. The CDR3 DNA is TGTGCCAGCTCACTTAGGTCCAAGACGGCAGGGTCACACGAGCAGTACTTC.

J is TRBJ2-2 and V is TRBV5-1; the D is unclear. V gave up 0 bases and J gave up 9 bases, with 9 bases separating them. Looked up from germline, CDR1 is SGHRS and CDR2 is YFSETQ. This CDR3 is built from 13 residues. The CDR3 loop reads CASSLGAGWELFF. DNA of the CDR3: TGCGCCAGCAGCTTGGGAGCTGGTTGGGAGCTGTTTTTT. The variable domain in full, with the rest retrieved from reference TRBV5-1 and TRBJ2-2, is KAGVTQTPRYLIKTRGQQVTLSCSPISGHRSVSWYQQTPGQGLQFLFEYFSETQRNKGNFPGRFSGRQFSNSRSEMNVSTLELGDSALYLCASSLGAGWELFFGEGSRLTVL.

The chain employs TRBV7-8 and TRBJ1-5; 11 bases match TRBD1. The CDR3 has 17 residues. CDR1 is SGHVS, CDR2 FQNEAQ, per germline. V trimming: 5 bases; J trimming: 1 base; junction bases outside the gene matches: 7. The CDR3 protein is CASSNGTGGWSNQPQHF. In DNA form, the CDR3 reads TGTGCCAGCAGCAACGGGACAGGGGGTTGGAGCAATCAGCCCCAGCATTTT.

The V and J genes are TRBV30 and TRBJ1-5; perhaps TRBD1 as D (6 bases). The CDR3 loop spans 11 amino acids. V was cut by 6 bases and J by 8 bases, with 11 bases left in between. The germline V gene has CDR1 GTSNPN and CDR2 SVGIG (reference sequence). The CDR3 here is CACGPGEPQHF. The CDR3 DNA reads TGTGCCTGTGGACCAGGGGAGCCCCAGCATTTT.

The chain joins TRBV28 to TRBJ1-1, with 7 nucleotides matching TRBD1. Looked up from germline, CDR1 is MDHEN and CDR2 is SYDVKM. This CDR3 is 14 amino acids long. Losses at the gene ends were 10 bases for V and 1 base for J; bases not matched to a gene: 9. The CDR3 coding sequence is TGTGCCACCCGGGACAGCCTCCCGAACACTGAAGCTTTCTTT. Protein: CATRDSLPNTEAFF. The full variable domain, with the rest looked up from reference TRBV28 and TRBJ1-1, is DVKVTQSSRYLVKRTGEKVFLECVQDMDHENMFWYRQDPGLGLRLIYFSYDVKMKEKGDIPEGYSVSREKKERFSLILESASTNQTSMYLCATRDSLPNTEAFFGQGTRLTVV.

The chain carries TRBV11-2 and TRBJ1-3; no clear D gene. The length of the CDR3 is 16 residues. V lost 0 bases and J lost 6, with 15 bases in between. Germline CDR1 is SGHAT and CDR2 is FQNNGV. The CDR3, as DNA: TGTGCCAGCAGCTTAGATAGTTTTTCGTCGTCAAACACCATATATTTT. Translating it yields CASSLDSFSSSNTIYF.

The chain links TRBV4-1 to TRBJ2-7; tentatively, D is TRBD1 (7 bases). The CDR3 spans 15 residues. Trimming took 3 bases from V and 3 from J, leaving 15 bases between them. Germline CDR1 and CDR2: MGHRA and YSYEKL. CDR3 sequence: CASSHSSGGHYEQYF. DNA of the CDR3: TGCGCCAGCAGCCACTCCTCAGGGGGGCACTACGAGCAGTACTTC.